A single T cell receptor (beta chain) is shown here with its context. This CDR3 region has 14 residues. CDR1 and CDR2 from the germline V gene are MNHEY and SMNVEV (reference sequence). The germline V and J ends were trimmed by 6 bases and 3 bases, with 12 bases remaining between them. The entry originates in a study of blood T cell repertoires in COVID-19. Across the study: Material from acute and convalescent COVID-19 was sourced from the United States, Italy and Spain. PBMCs, B-cell-depleted T cells, or T cells provided the cDNA or gDNA that made up the material.

The data were produced by immunoSEQ multiplex PCR, yet TCRdb's version contains in-frame clones alone and is incomplete. Of 140,000 to 150,000 clones in the sample, about four fifths are singletons; the top ten hold approximately 3.5%. The V call is TRBV27, the J call TRBJ2-1; D may be TRBD1 (6 bases). This clonotype was obtained from a man between 65 and 85 years old who had recovered from COVID-19. The sequenced sample was peripheral blood. CDR3 DNA sequence: TGTGCCAGCAGCCCACAGGGAGTCTACAATGAGCAGTTCTTC. This codes for CASSPQGVYNEQFF.